This T cell receptor (beta chain) was captured in a study of shared clonotypes between healthy human individuals. Measured with immunoSEQ multiplex PCR; TCRdb has only the in-frame clones, and not every one. The table has around 2,000,000 clones, 85% to 95% seen once; the top ten hold about 0.13%. V dropped 4 bases and J dropped 2 bases, with 8 bases sitting between them. The germline gives CDR1 ENHRY, CDR2 SYGVKD. The CDR3 has 14 amino acids. V gene TRBV10-3 combines with J gene TRBJ2-2; D gene uncertain. The sample was naive CD4+ T cells sorted from blood. Subset defined: CD45RA+ positively selected. This clonotype originated in a man in his late teens or twenties in good health. The CDR3 loop is CAISVATNTGELFF. CDR3 sequence (DNA): TGTGCCATCAGTGTGGCTACCAACACCGGGGAGCTGTTTTTT.